One and the same sample provided the 14 T cell receptor beta chains below, sequenced in a study of blood T cell repertoires in COVID-19 (dated by TCRdb to the early 2020s). The library was obtained by the immunoSEQ multiplex PCR assay. TCRdb obtained this table from immuneACCESS and retained in-frame rearrangements with V and J assigned. These tables miss some clones; where compared with another copy, unresolved V genes account for less than half of the shortfall, and the remainder is unexplained. This sample gives approximately 170,000 clones in total; 88% of them show up just once. The ten largest clones represent around 24% of the sample. The sequenced sample consisted of peripheral blood. These receptors all stem from a man aged 55 to 70 with acute or convalescent COVID-19.

The chain uses TRBV24-1 and TRBJ2-2; 7 nucleotides align to TRBD1. CDR1 and CDR2 (germline): KGHDR, SFDVKD. With 3 bases clipped from V and 2 bases from J, the junction kept 2 bases outside the gene matches. The CDR3 covers 15 residues. CDR3 coding DNA: TGTGCCACCAGTGATGGGGACAGTAACACCGGGGAGCTGTTTTTT. Protein product: CATSDGDSNTGELFF.

The rearrangement joins TRBV19 to TRBJ2-1; D unclear. The CDR3 loop spans 13 amino acids. Deletions cut 1 base from V and 10 bases from J, with 11 bases between. Per the germline V gene, CDR1 is LNHDA and CDR2 is SQIVND (reference sequence). Here the CDR3 DNA reads TGTGCCAGTAGTATAGCCTCCCACACCGAGCAGTTCTTC. It is translated as CASSIASHTEQFF.

Here the CDR3 reads CASMRQGHSYEQYV. CDR3 coding DNA: TGCGCCAGCATGAGACAGGGGCACTCCTACGAGCAGTACGTC. The V call is TRBV10-1, the J call TRBJ2-7, with 8 bases aligning to TRBD1. Trimming took 7 bases from V and 0 from J; bases not matched to a gene: 5. Germline V gives CDR1 WNHNN, CDR2 SYGVQD (reference sequence). CDR3 length: 14 amino acids.

The V gene is TRBV30, the J gene TRBJ1-1, with no clear D. The CDR3 is 12 residues long. Germline loops: CDR1 GTSNPN, CDR2 SVGIG (reference sequence). V lost 1 base and J 8 bases, leaving 11 bases between the germline ends. CDR3 bases: TGTGCCTGGAGTGGGGGAGGTCAAGAAGCTTTCTTT. It translates to CAWSGGGQEAFF.

This clone was observed once. CDR3 in DNA: TGCGCCAGCAGCCCCGGACAGGGACACAATGAGCAGTTCTTC. Protein: CASSPGQGHNEQFF. The rearrangement uses TRBV5-1 and TRBJ2-1; 8 positions agree with TRBD1. Germline CDR1 and CDR2: SGHRS and YFSETQ. CDR3 length equals 14 residues. V was pared by 4 bases and J by 5 bases, with 5 bases of the junction left unmatched.

The chain links TRBV29-1 to TRBJ2-3; a possible D gene is TRBD1 (8 bases). Trimming left V 6 bases short and J 1 base short, with 17 bases between. This CDR3 is 15 amino acids long. Germline loops: CDR1 SQVTM, CDR2 ANQGSEA. CDR3 DNA sequence: TGCAGCGTGGACGACAGGGGAGGGGGCACAGATACGCAGTATTTT. The encoded protein is CSVDDRGGGTDTQYF.

This clone has just one count. V is TRBV2 and J is TRBJ1-5, with TRBD1 matching 10 bases. Germline trimming cut 5 bases from V and 7 bases from J; bases unmatched to any gene: 2. This CDR3 spans 13 amino acids. The germline V gene has CDR1 SNHLY and CDR2 FYNNEI. CDR3 sequence: CASSRDRGQPQHF. Written as DNA, the CDR3 is TGTGCCAGCAGTAGGGACAGGGGACAGCCCCAGCATTTT. Full variable domain (rest looked up from reference TRBV2 and TRBJ1-5): EPEVTQTPSHQVTQMGQEVILRCVPISNHLYFYWYRQILGQKVEFLVSFYNNEISEKSEIFDDQFSVERPDGSNFTLKIRSTKLEDSAMYFCASSRDRGQPQHFGDGTRLSIL.

This chain uses TRBV4-3 with TRBJ2-1, with 10 positions matching TRBD2. Germline CDR1 LGHNA, CDR2 YSLEER. V was pared by 1 base and J by 5 bases, with 8 bases of the junction left unmatched. CDR3 length equals 17 residues. The CDR3 nucleotides are TGCGCCAGCAGCCAAGTCCTAGCGGGAGTGCTGCACAATGAGCAGTTCTTC. It encodes CASSQVLAGVLHNEQFF.

This chain joins TRBV27 and TRBJ2-1, with no clear D. V lost 5 bases and J lost 3, with 8 bases in between. This CDR3 comprises 13 residues. CDR1 is MNHEY, CDR2 SMNVEV, per germline (reference sequence). CDR3 region: CASSLTYYNEQFF. CDR3 nucleotide sequence: TGTGCCAGCAGTCTTACTTACTACAATGAGCAGTTCTTC.

Comment on this clone: The sample contains more than one DNA sequence encoding this CDR3. CDR3 sequence: CASSQGTGPNTEAFF. In DNA, the CDR3 is TGTGCCAGCAGCCAAGGGACAGGGCCCAACACTGAAGCTTTCTTT. The V gene is TRBV14, the J gene TRBJ1-1; 8 nucleotides align to TRBD1. After removal of 1 base from V and 2 bases from J, the junction contained 3 bases not matched to a gene. From germline, CDR1 is SGHDN and CDR2 FVKESK. CDR3 length equals 15 residues.

This clone has just one count. The V call is TRBV30, the J call TRBJ1-1; D not certain. Germline lookup yields CDR1 GTSNPN and CDR2 SVGIG (reference sequence). The CDR3 contains 12 residues. Trimming took 0 bases from V and 7 from J, leaving 9 bases between them. The CDR3 DNA sequence: TGTGCCTGGAGTGTACATCAATTTGAAGCTTTCTTT. Translation: CAWSVHQFEAFF.

V usage is TRBV14 and J usage is TRBJ1-5; tentative D call: TRBD1 (5 bases). This CDR3 is 15 amino acids long. The V gene lost 1 base and the J gene lost 2 bases, with 9 bases spanning the gap. Germline assignment: CDR1 SGHDN and CDR2 FVKESK. The CDR3 loop is CASSQGGDGNQPQHF. In DNA form, the CDR3 reads TGTGCCAGCAGCCAAGGGGGGGATGGCAATCAGCCCCAGCATTTT.

V and J are TRBV12-5 and TRBJ1-2, with 7 bases matching TRBD1. This CDR3 region has 13 residues. CDR1 is LGHNT and CDR2 is FRNRAP in the germline V gene. V lost 2 bases to trimming and J lost 8 bases; unmatched junction nucleotides: 5. The CDR3 DNA reads TGTGCTAGTGGTTTGTGGACAGGCTACGGCTACACCTTC. This codes for CASGLWTGYGYTF. Variable domain in full (rest from reference TRBV12-5 and TRBJ1-2): DARVTQTPRHKVTEMGQEVTMRCQPILGHNTVFWYRQTMMQGLELLAYFRNRAPLDDSGMPKDRFSAEMPDATLATLKIQPSEPRDSAVYFCASGLWTGYGYTFGSGTRLTVV.

The chain has TRBV19 and TRBJ2-1, with D possibly being TRBD1 (6 bases). The CDR3 spans 16 residues. V shed 5 bases and J shed 4 bases, with 18 bases lying between them. Looked up from germline, CDR1 is LNHDA and CDR2 is SQIVND (reference sequence). In DNA form, the CDR3 reads TGTGCCAGTAGTCCCCTTTCAATCGGACAGTACAATGAGCAGTTCTTC. Translated, it gives CASSPLSIGQYNEQFF. Based on the CDR3 plus reference TRBV19 and TRBJ2-1, the full variable domain is DGGITQSPKYLFRKEGQNVTLSCEQNLNHDAMYWYRQDPGQGLRLIYYSQIVNDFQKGDIAEGYSVSREKKESFPLTVTSAQKNPTAFYLCASSPLSIGQYNEQFFGPGTRLTVL.